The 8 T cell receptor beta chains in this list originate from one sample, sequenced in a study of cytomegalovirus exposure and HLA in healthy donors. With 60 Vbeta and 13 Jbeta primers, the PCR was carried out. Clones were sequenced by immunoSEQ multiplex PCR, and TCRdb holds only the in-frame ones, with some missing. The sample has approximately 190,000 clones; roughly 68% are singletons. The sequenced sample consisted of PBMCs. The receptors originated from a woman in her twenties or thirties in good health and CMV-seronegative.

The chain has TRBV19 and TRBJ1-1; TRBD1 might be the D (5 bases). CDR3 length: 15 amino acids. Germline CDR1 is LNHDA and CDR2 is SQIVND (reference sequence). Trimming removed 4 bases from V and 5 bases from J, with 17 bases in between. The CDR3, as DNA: TGTGCCAGTAGTAGTCCCCCCTGGGGGGTTACTGAAGCTTTCTTT. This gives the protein CASSSPPWGVTEAFF. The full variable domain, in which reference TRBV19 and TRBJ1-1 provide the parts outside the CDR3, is DGGITQSPKYLFRKEGQNVTLSCEQNLNHDAMYWYRQDPGQGLRLIYYSQIVNDFQKGDIAEGYSVSREKKESFPLTVTSAQKNPTAFYLCASSSPPWGVTEAFFGQGTRLTVV.

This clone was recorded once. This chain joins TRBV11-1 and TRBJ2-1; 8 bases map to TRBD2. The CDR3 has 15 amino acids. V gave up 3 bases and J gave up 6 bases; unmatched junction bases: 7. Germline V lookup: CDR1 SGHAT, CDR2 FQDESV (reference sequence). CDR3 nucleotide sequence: TGTGCCAGCAGCTTCCTTAGCGGGACCTTCAATGAGCAGTTCTTC. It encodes CASSFLSGTFNEQFF. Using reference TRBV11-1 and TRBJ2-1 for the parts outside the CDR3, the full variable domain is EAEVAQSPRYKITEKSQAVAFWCDPISGHATLYWYRQILGQGPELLVQFQDESVVDDSQLPKDRFSAERLKGVDSTLKIQPAELGDSAMYLCASSFLSGTFNEQFFGPGTRLTVL.

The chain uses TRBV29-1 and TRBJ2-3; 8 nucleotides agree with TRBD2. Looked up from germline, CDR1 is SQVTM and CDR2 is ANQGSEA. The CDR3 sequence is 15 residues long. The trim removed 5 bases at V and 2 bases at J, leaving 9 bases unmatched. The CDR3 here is CSVRGAGGSTDTQYF. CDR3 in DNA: TGCAGCGTTCGAGGTGCGGGAGGTTCCACAGATACGCAGTATTTT.

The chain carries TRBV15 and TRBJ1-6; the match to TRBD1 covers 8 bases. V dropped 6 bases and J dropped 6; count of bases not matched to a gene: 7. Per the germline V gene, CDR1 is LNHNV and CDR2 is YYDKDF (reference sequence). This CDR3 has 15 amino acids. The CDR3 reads CATRDGQGPNSPLHF. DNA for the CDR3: TGTGCCACCAGGGACGGACAGGGACCTAATTCACCCCTCCACTTT. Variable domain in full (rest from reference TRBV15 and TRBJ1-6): DAMVIQNPRYQVTQFGKPVTLSCSQTLNHNVMYWYQQKSSQAPKLLFHYYDKDFNNEADTPDNFQSRRPNTSFCFLDIRSPGLGDTAMYLCATRDGQGPNSPLHFGNGTRLTVT.

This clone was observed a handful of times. This CDR3 reads CSVGTVSYNEQFF. For the CDR3, the DNA is TGCAGCGTCGGGACAGTCTCCTACAATGAGCAGTTCTTC. The V and J genes are TRBV29-1 and TRBJ2-1, with TRBD1 matching over 7 bases. The J segment lost 0 bases and the V segment lost 6 bases, leaving 2 bases of the junction unmatched. This CDR3 has 13 amino acids. Germline CDR1 SQVTM, CDR2 ANQGSEA.

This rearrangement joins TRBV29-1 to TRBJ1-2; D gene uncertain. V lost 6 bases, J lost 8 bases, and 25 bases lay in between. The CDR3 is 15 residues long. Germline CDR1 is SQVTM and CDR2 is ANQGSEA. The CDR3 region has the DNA TGCAGCGTCCGCACCCCCCAAGACCGCACTAGAGGCTACACCTTC. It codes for CSVRTPQDRTRGYTF.

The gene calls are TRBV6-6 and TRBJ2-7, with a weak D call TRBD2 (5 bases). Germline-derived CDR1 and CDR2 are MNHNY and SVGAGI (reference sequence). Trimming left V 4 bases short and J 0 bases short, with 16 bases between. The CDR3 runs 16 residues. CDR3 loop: CASSFLAGSRSYEQYF. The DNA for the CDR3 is TGTGCCAGCAGTTTTCTAGCAGGTTCCCGCTCCTACGAGCAGTACTTC.

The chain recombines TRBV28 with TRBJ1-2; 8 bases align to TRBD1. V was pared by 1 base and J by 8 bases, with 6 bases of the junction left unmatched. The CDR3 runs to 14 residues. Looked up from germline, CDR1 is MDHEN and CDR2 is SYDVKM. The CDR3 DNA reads TGTGCCAGCAGTTTATCGCAGGGGGCGCGGGGCTACACCTTC. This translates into CASSLSQGARGYTF.